These 22 T cell receptor beta chains were sequenced from one sample in a study of T cells in localized non-small cell lung cancer. TCRdb's table, derived via immunoSEQ multiplex PCR, lists solely in-frame clones and lacks some. Of around 24,000 clones in the sample, about nine tenths are singletons; the top ten hold 22%. Sequencing was performed on peripheral blood, taken before any cancer treatment. Receptor source: a man between 35 and 75 years old with stage I squamous cell lung carcinoma.

The chain has TRBV25-1 and TRBJ2-1, with TRBD2 as a possible D gene (5 bases). This CDR3 is built from 12 residues. V was trimmed by 1 base and J by 10 bases, leaving 8 bases between them. The V gene's germline CDR1 is MGHDK and CDR2 SYGVNS. This chain's CDR3 is CASSESSGEQFF. The CDR3 region has the DNA TGTGCCAGCAGTGAATCGAGCGGCGAGCAGTTCTTC.

V is TRBV6-1 and J is TRBJ2-1; D gene uncertain. Trimming removed 3 bases from V and 6 bases from J, with 9 bases in between. In germline, CDR1 is MNHNS, CDR2 SASEGT. This CDR3 has 13 residues. CDR3 region: CASSEWQTNEQFF. DNA for the CDR3: TGTGCCAGCAGTGAGTGGCAGACCAATGAGCAGTTCTTC.

As concerns this clone: In the same sample, other DNA sequences code for this CDR3. The chain uses TRBV9 and TRBJ2-7, with a possible D match to TRBD1 (5 bases). Between the trimmed V and J ends, which lost 0 bases and 0 bases, there was a span of 10 bases. Germline V gene sequence: CDR1 SGDLS, CDR2 YYNGEE. This CDR3 spans 15 amino acids. CDR3 protein: CASSVGTGSSYEQYF. The CDR3 DNA sequence: TGTGCCAGCAGCGTAGGAACAGGAAGCTCCTACGAGCAGTACTTC.

V is TRBV7-8 and J is TRBJ2-3, with no clear D. This CDR3 is 14 amino acids long. Trimming removed 7 bases at V and 2 bases at J, with 13 bases between. Germline V lookup: CDR1 SGHVS, CDR2 FQNEAQ. CDR3 region: CASKGTPDTDTQYF. The CDR3 coding sequence is TGTGCCAGCAAGGGCACCCCAGACACAGATACGCAGTATTTT.

J is TRBJ2-3 and V is TRBV7-9; 14 nucleotides line up with TRBD2. CDR1 is SEHNR, CDR2 FQNEAQ, per germline (reference sequence). There are 17 residues in the CDR3. Losses at the gene ends were 4 bases for V and 2 bases for J; bases not matched to a gene: 5. CDR3 nucleotide sequence: TGTGCCAGCAGCTCGGGACTAGCGGGGGTTTTCACAGATACGCAGTATTTT. It is translated as CASSSGLAGVFTDTQYF.

J is TRBJ2-1 and V is TRBV9; D remains ambiguous. The ends were cut back, 3 bases at V and 0 bases at J, with 7 bases in the middle. Germline CDR1 is SGDLS and CDR2 is YYNGEE. The CDR3 length is 14 residues. CDR3 nucleotide sequence: TGTGCCAGCAGCGCCTATAGCTCCTACAATGAGCAGTTCTTC. Amino acids: CASSAYSSYNEQFF. Supplemented by reference TRBV9 and TRBJ2-1, the full variable domain reads DSGVTQTPKHLITATGQRVTLRCSPRSGDLSVYWYQQSLDQGLQFLIQYYNGEERAKGNILERFSAQQFPDLHSELNLSSLELGDSALYFCASSAYSSYNEQFFGPGTRLTVL.

This chain joins TRBV5-1 and TRBJ2-7, with D perhaps matching TRBD1 or TRBD2 (6 bases each). Germline CDR1 and CDR2: SGHRS and YFSETQ. The CDR3 length is 14 residues. The V end lost 8 bases, the J end lost 2 bases, and 17 bases lay between the germline ends. The CDR3 reads CARRRGQKTYEQYF. CDR3 nucleotides: TGCGCCAGGCGGAGGGGACAAAAAACCTACGAGCAGTACTTC.

This chain links TRBV2 with TRBJ1-2; 7 nucleotides agree with TRBD1. This CDR3 region has 14 residues. Germline values: CDR1 SNHLY, CDR2 FYNNEI. V shed 7 bases, J shed 3 bases, and the junction held 8 bases outside the gene matches. The CDR3 coding sequence is TGTGCCAGCATCGCAGGCACAGGGGACTATGGCTACACCTTC. Protein product: CASIAGTGDYGYTF.

In this sample, this clone turned up once. The chain combines TRBV6-1 with TRBJ1-5; 8 bases align to TRBD1. Germline CDR1 reads MNHNS; CDR2 reads SASEGT. The CDR3 has 15 amino acids. J lost 3 bases, V lost 6 bases, and 7 bases had no gene match. The CDR3 coding sequence is TGTGCCAGCAGCCTCACAGGGGGAGTCAATCAGCCCCAGCATTTT. Protein: CASSLTGGVNQPQHF.

The chain couples TRBV7-9 to TRBJ1-5; no firm D call. The CDR3 spans 12 residues. Trimming cost V 5 bases and J 3 bases, with 5 bases left between them. Germline V CDR1 and CDR2: SEHNR, FQNEAQ (reference sequence). As DNA, the CDR3 is TGTGCCAGCAGCCGAAACAATCAGCCCCAGCATTTT. As protein: CASSRNNQPQHF. Filled out from reference TRBV7-9 and TRBJ1-5, the complete variable domain reads DTGVSQNPRHKITKRGQNVTFRCDPISEHNRLYWYRQTLGQGPEFLTYFQNEAQLEKSRLLSDRFSAERPKGSFSTLEIQRTEQGDSAMYLCASSRNNQPQHFGDGTRLSIL.

The CDR3 is CASSQGVNSPLHF. The CDR3 bases are TGCGCCAGCAGCCAAGGCGTTAATTCACCCCTCCACTTT. The V and J genes are TRBV4-1 and TRBJ1-6, with no clear D. The V end lost 1 base, the J end lost 6 bases, and 4 bases lay between the germline ends. Germline V CDR1 and CDR2: MGHRA, YSYEKL. The CDR3 consists of 13 residues.

V gene TRBV29-1 combines with J gene TRBJ2-5; D possibly uses TRBD1 or TRBD2 (6 bases each). V lost 4 bases, J lost 3 bases, and 9 bases lay in between. Germline V gives CDR1 SQVTM, CDR2 ANQGSEA. The CDR3 consists of 12 residues. CDR3 in DNA: TGCAGCGTTGTGAGGGGGGAAGAGACCCAGTACTTC. Amino acids: CSVVRGEETQYF.

The rearrangement links TRBV10-3 to TRBJ1-2; D might be TRBD1 (5 bases). The length of the CDR3 is 17 residues. The V gene lost 6 bases and the J gene lost 0 bases, with 20 bases spanning the gap. The germline V gene encodes CDR1 ENHRY and CDR2 SYGVKD. This chain's CDR3 is CAISPQAIPDSNYGYTF. The CDR3 DNA follows: TGTGCCATCAGCCCACAGGCGATTCCAGATTCTAACTATGGCTACACCTTC.

In this sample, this clone turned up once. The chain couples TRBV19 to TRBJ2-1; no clear D. Germline CDR1 is LNHDA and CDR2 is SQIVND (reference sequence). The CDR3 runs 15 residues. Trimming removed 3 bases from V and 0 bases from J, with 9 bases in between. The CDR3 sequence is CASSMGLSSYNEQFF. CDR3 nucleotides: TGTGCCAGTAGTATGGGTCTTAGCTCCTACAATGAGCAGTTCTTC.

With respect to this clone: One junction end disagrees with the germline gene, perhaps due to a read error. J is TRBJ2-2 and V is TRBV13; D is uncertain. CDR3 length equals 15 residues. Germline V CDR1 and CDR2: PRHDT, FYEKMQ (reference sequence). Here the CDR3 DNA reads TGTGCCAGCAGCCTAGGAAGGCAAAACACCGGGGAGCTGTTTTTT. Residues: CASSLGRQNTGELFF. Looking up the rest from reference TRBV13 and TRBJ2-2 gives the full variable domain: AAGVIQSPRHLIKEKRETATLKCYPIPRHDTVYWYQQGPGQDPQFLISFYEKMQSDKGSIPDRFSAQQFSDYHSELNMSSLELGDSALYFCASSLGRQNTGELFFGEGSRLTVL.

The J gene is TRBJ2-3, the V gene TRBV29-1, with 7 bases that match TRBD2. The CDR3 spans 14 residues. Germline lookup yields CDR1 SQVTM and CDR2 ANQGSEA. Trimming took 8 bases from V and 2 from J; bases not matched to a gene: 10. CDR3 amino acids: CSLKAGLTTDTQYF. The CDR3 nucleotides read TGCAGCCTGAAAGCGGGACTAACCACAGATACGCAGTATTTT.

The CDR3 coding sequence is TGTGCCAGCAGCCACGTATGGGGGGGAATTAGCTCCTACGAGCAGTACTTC. Amino acid sequence: CASSHVWGGISSYEQYF. The chain has TRBV7-9 and TRBJ2-7, with 7 bases aligning to TRBD2. Unmatched junction bases numbered 13, after V lost 5 bases and J lost 0 bases. Germline values: CDR1 SEHNR, CDR2 FQNEAQ (reference sequence). The CDR3 has 17 residues.

The CDR3 coding sequence is TGTGCCAGCAGCTTAGGCCCAGCGGGGGGGCTTAGCACAGATACGCAGTATTTT. Protein product: CASSLGPAGGLSTDTQYF. The rearrangement links TRBV7-2 to TRBJ2-3; 10 bases line up with TRBD2. Germline V lookup: CDR1 SGHTA, CDR2 FQGNSA. The CDR3 has 18 amino acids. J was trimmed by 0 bases and V by 1 base; bases with no gene match: 7.

The CDR3 DNA follows: TGTGCCAGCAGTTTTCGTTTGCGCGAGCAGTACTTC. The encoded protein is CASSFRLREQYF. This chain links TRBV28 with TRBJ2-7; D is ambiguous. Deletions cut 3 bases from V and 6 bases from J, with 9 bases between. Germline values: CDR1 MDHEN, CDR2 SYDVKM. This CDR3 is built from 12 residues.

The V call is TRBV6-5, the J call TRBJ1-2; a possible D gene is TRBD1 (6 bases). The CDR3 has 14 residues. Trimming cost V 2 bases and J 8 bases, with 15 bases left between them. Germline V gene sequence: CDR1 MNHEY, CDR2 SVGAGI. The CDR3 loop reads CASSYTVTGWGYTF. DNA of the CDR3: TGTGCCAGCAGTTACACCGTAACAGGGTGGGGCTACACCTTC.

This chain uses TRBV25-1 with TRBJ2-7, with a tentative D call TRBD1 (6 bases). Looked up from germline, CDR1 is MGHDK and CDR2 is SYGVNS. The CDR3 contains 16 residues. Trimming removed 2 bases at V and 0 bases at J, with 14 bases between. CDR3 in DNA: TGTGCCAGCAGTGAACCTCCTACAGGGAGCTCCTACGAGCAGTACTTC. It translates to CASSEPPTGSSYEQYF.

The rearrangement links TRBV23-1 to TRBJ2-2; D uncertain. TRBV23-1 is placed among ORFs of uncertain function. Trimming pared 2 bases from V and 3 bases from J, leaving 7 bases between. The CDR3 covers 14 residues. DNA of the CDR3: TGCGCCAGCAGTCAAGCCAAATACACCGGGGAGCTGTTTTTT. It specifies CASSQAKYTGELFF.